The 26 T cell receptor beta chains reported below all come from one sample, sequenced in a study of T cells in pancreatic ductal adenocarcinoma. The selected patients with pancreatic ductal adenocarcinoma had surgery but no neoadjuvant therapy. Generated by immunoSEQ multiplex PCR, the TCRdb table keeps only in-frame clones and is missing some. The sample lists around 10,000 clones; roughly 91% were seen once. What was sequenced was PBMCs. The receptor source for this set is a human donor with pancreatic ductal adenocarcinoma.

This rearrangement joins TRBV7-9 to TRBJ2-3; 9 bases match TRBD2. CDR1 SEHNR and CDR2 FQNEAQ come from the germline V gene (reference sequence). The CDR3 sequence is 14 residues long. After removal of 4 bases from V and 7 bases from J, the junction contained 6 bases not matched to a gene. The CDR3 coding sequence is TGTGCCAGCAGCTGGGGCGGGAGGGTCTATACGCAGTATTTT. Protein: CASSWGGRVYTQYF.

This sequence joins TRBV2 and TRBJ1-5, with D possibly being TRBD1 (5 bases). The germline gives CDR1 SNHLY, CDR2 FYNNEI. The CDR3 spans 13 residues. V was clipped by 3 bases and J by 4 bases, with 7 bases between them. CDR3 coding DNA: TGTGCCAGCAGTGAGACAGTGAATCAGCCCCAGCATTTT. It specifies CASSETVNQPQHF.

J is TRBJ1-5 and V is TRBV7-9; 8 bases map to TRBD1. V dropped 5 bases and J dropped 7; count of bases not matched to a gene: 7. Germline lookup yields CDR1 SEHNR and CDR2 FQNEAQ (reference sequence). The CDR3 length is 14 residues. For the CDR3, the DNA is TGTGCCAGCAGCCCTACAGGGGGAGGGCAGCCCCAGCATTTT. Its translation is CASSPTGGGQPQHF.

The V and J genes are TRBV7-8 and TRBJ1-2, with 7 bases fitting TRBD1. Germline CDR1 and CDR2: SGHVS and FQNEAQ. V trimming: 5 bases; J trimming: 8 bases; junction bases outside the gene matches: 11. The CDR3 extends over 14 amino acids. The CDR3 reads CASSGLTGWDGYTF. Here the CDR3 DNA reads TGTGCCAGCAGCGGACTGACAGGGTGGGACGGCTACACCTTC.

V is TRBV29-1 and J is TRBJ1-4, with TRBD1 matching over 7 bases. The CDR3 loop spans 14 amino acids. The germline V gene has CDR1 SQVTM and CDR2 ANQGSEA. J lost 4 bases, V lost 4 bases, and 6 bases had no gene match. The CDR3 DNA follows: TGCAGCGTTGGACAGGGCGGAGATAATGAAAAACTGTTTTTT. It is translated as CSVGQGGDNEKLFF. The entire variable domain, with the rest obtained from reference TRBV29-1 and TRBJ1-4, is as follows: SAVISQKPSRDICQRGTSLTIQCQVDSQVTMMFWYRQQPGQSLTLIATANQGSEATYESGFVIDKFPISRPNLTFSTLTVSNMSPEDSSIYLCSVGQGGDNEKLFFGSGTQLSVL.

V and J are TRBV19 and TRBJ2-7; D might be TRBD2 (6 bases). Trimming shortened V by 6 bases and J by 0 bases, and 15 bases separated the two germline ends. The CDR3 length is 15 residues. Germline V gene sequence: CDR1 LNHDA, CDR2 SQIVND (reference sequence). DNA for the CDR3: TGTGCCAGTAGAGAGCTAGCGCACAGCTCCTACGAGCAGTACTTC. This encodes CASRELAHSSYEQYF.

This clone was counted a single time. As DNA, the CDR3 is TGCGCCAGCAGCTTGATCCTAGCGGGGGGGCCGGAAAACGAGCAGTACTTC. Protein: CASSLILAGGPENEQYF. The genes are TRBV5-1 and TRBJ2-7, with 12 bases identical to TRBD2. The ends lost 1 base at V and 5 bases at J; junction bases unmatched: 10. Germline CDR1 and CDR2: SGHRS and YFSETQ. The CDR3 runs to 17 residues.

The V call is TRBV7-2, the J call TRBJ1-1; 10 positions agree with TRBD1. The trim removed 5 bases at V and 7 bases at J, leaving 1 base unmatched. The CDR3 is 12 residues long. The germline gives CDR1 SGHTA, CDR2 FQGNSA. CDR3 residues: CASSRDRGEAFF. The CDR3 region has the DNA TGTGCCAGCAGCCGGGACAGGGGTGAAGCTTTCTTT.

V gene TRBV20-1 combines with J gene TRBJ1-3; D is unclear. Looked up from germline, CDR1 is DFQATT and CDR2 is SNEGSKA (reference sequence). The CDR3 runs 11 residues. The V and J ends lost 6 bases and 7 bases respectively, with 10 bases between them. The CDR3 coding sequence is TGCAGTGCCCGCCACCAGAACACCATATATTTT. Translating it yields CSARHQNTIYF.

The V gene is TRBV5-1, the J gene TRBJ2-7, with 7 bases identical to TRBD2. The CDR3 has 14 residues. Germline trimming cut 7 bases from V and 5 bases from J; bases unmatched to any gene: 12. Germline-derived CDR1 and CDR2 are SGHRS and YFSETQ. The chain's CDR3 is CASGGGGTKNEQYF. In DNA form, the CDR3 reads TGCGCCAGCGGCGGGGGTGGAACGAAAAACGAGCAGTACTTC.

CDR3 loop: CASSYSRIAEYF. Written as DNA, the CDR3 is TGTGCCAGCAGTTACTCGAGAATAGCCGAGTACTTC. The chain combines TRBV6-6 with TRBJ2-7; D remains ambiguous. Looked up from germline, CDR1 is MNHNY and CDR2 is SVGAGI (reference sequence). V lost 0 bases and J lost 11, with 11 bases in between. This CDR3 is built from 12 residues.

This clone appeared a single time. The V and J genes are TRBV5-5 and TRBJ2-5; D ambiguous. Germline V gene lookup returns CDR1 SGHKS and CDR2 YYEKEE (reference sequence). Trimming took 2 bases from V and 0 from J, leaving 5 bases between them. This CDR3 comprises 13 residues. CDR3 amino acids: CASSFRYQETQYF. Here the CDR3 DNA reads TGTGCCAGCAGCTTTCGGTACCAAGAGACCCAGTACTTC.

The CDR3, as DNA: TGTGCCAGCAGCTTAGTGGTTGCAGGGCAAGAGACCCAGTACTTC. It yields the protein CASSLVVAGQETQYF. This chain links TRBV11-3 with TRBJ2-5; TRBD1 might be the D (5 bases). The V gene lost 1 base and the J gene lost 2 bases, with 11 bases spanning the gap. Germline values: CDR1 SGHNT, CDR2 YENEEA. This CDR3 spans 15 amino acids.

The CDR3 here is CASSPGRRTDTQYF. The CDR3 DNA sequence: TGTGCCAGCTCACCGGGGAGGAGGACAGATACGCAGTATTTT. The J gene is TRBJ2-3, the V gene TRBV18, with a weak D call TRBD2 (6 bases). Per the germline V gene, CDR1 is KGHSH and CDR2 is LQKENI. The CDR3 runs to 14 residues. V was pared by 3 bases and J by 3 bases, with 10 bases between.

This clone has a handful of counts. This chain connects TRBV5-8 to TRBJ2-1; 8 bases line up with TRBD2. This CDR3 has 15 residues. The V segment lost 2 bases and the J segment 9 bases; nucleotides outside the gene matches: 10. CDR1 is SGHTS and CDR2 is YDEGEE in the germline V gene. DNA for the CDR3: TGTGCCAGCAGCTTTCGTCGGGAGGGAAGGGGTGAGCAGTTCTTC. Translating gives CASSFRREGRGEQFF.

This chain uses TRBV4-3 with TRBJ1-4, with D possibly TRBD1 on 6 matching bases. V lost 4 bases, J lost 8 bases, and 17 bases lay in between. The CDR3 runs to 15 residues. Germline V CDR1 and CDR2: LGHNA, YSLEER. The CDR3 spells CASSRDVGGEEKLFF. CDR3 in DNA: TGCGCCAGCAGCCGAGACGTAGGGGGGGAGGAAAAACTGTTTTTT.

The V call is TRBV11-1, the J call TRBJ2-5; TRBD2 aligns across 10 bases. From germline, CDR1 is SGHAT and CDR2 FQDESV (reference sequence). The CDR3 length is 16 residues. With 0 bases clipped from V and 5 bases from J, the junction kept 6 bases outside the gene matches. In nucleotides, the CDR3 is TGTGCCAGCAGCTTAGCGTCTAGCGGGAGTGGCGAGACCCAGTACTTC. This codes for CASSLASSGSGETQYF.

V and J are TRBV7-9 and TRBJ1-1, with 7 positions matching TRBD1. With 3 bases clipped from V and 2 bases from J, the junction kept 15 bases outside the gene matches. There are 18 residues in the CDR3. Germline V gene sequence: CDR1 SEHNR, CDR2 FQNEAQ (reference sequence). As DNA, the CDR3 is TGTGCCAGCAGCTTCCCCTTGACAGGGTATATTTTTAACACTGAAGCTTTCTTT. Amino acid sequence: CASSFPLTGYIFNTEAFF.

This sequence joins TRBV27 and TRBJ2-5; 7 bases map to TRBD2. Unmatched junction bases numbered 16, after V lost 6 bases and J lost 0 bases. The germline V gene has CDR1 MNHEY and CDR2 SMNVEV (reference sequence). The CDR3 contains 18 residues. The CDR3 DNA reads as TGTGCCAGCAGCCATGACTTACCGCCAGCGGGGTACCAAGAGACCCAGTACTTC. Residues: CASSHDLPPAGYQETQYF.

The rearrangement joins TRBV11-1 to TRBJ2-5; 7 bases align to TRBD2. The CDR3 contains 14 residues. Germline assignment: CDR1 SGHAT and CDR2 FQDESV (reference sequence). V lost 2 bases to trimming and J lost 5 bases; unmatched junction nucleotides: 5. The chain's CDR3 is CASSLFLADETQYF. CDR3 nucleotides: TGTGCCAGCAGCTTATTTCTAGCGGATGAGACCCAGTACTTC.

The chain is built from TRBV7-9 and TRBJ2-3; 10 bases are shared with TRBD2. In germline, CDR1 is SEHNR, CDR2 FQNEAQ (reference sequence). The junction had 5 bases not matched to a gene; V was cut back by 1 base and J by 4 bases. CDR3 length: 16 residues. The CDR3: CASSLGSGGAPDTQYF. For the CDR3, the DNA is TGTGCCAGCAGCTTAGGAAGCGGGGGGGCCCCAGATACGCAGTATTTT. Full variable domain (outside the CDR3, taken from reference TRBV7-9 and TRBJ2-3): DTGVSQNPRHKITKRGQNVTFRCDPISEHNRLYWYRQTLGQGPEFLTYFQNEAQLEKSRLLSDRFSAERPKGSFSTLEIQRTEQGDSAMYLCASSLGSGGAPDTQYFGPGTRLTVL.

V and J are TRBV29-1 and TRBJ1-4; the D is unclear. The CDR3 has 15 residues. Trimming took 7 bases from V and 0 from J, leaving 15 bases between them. Germline V lookup: CDR1 SQVTM, CDR2 ANQGSEA. CDR3 sequence: CSARPGSATNEKLFF. The CDR3 region has the DNA TGCAGCGCCCGCCCGGGGAGTGCAACTAATGAAAAACTGTTTTTT.

The V gene is TRBV19, the J gene TRBJ2-1; D is uncertain. CDR3 length: 12 residues. Germline CDR1 and CDR2: LNHDA and SQIVND (reference sequence). The V and J ends lost 6 bases and 1 base respectively, with 4 bases between them. The CDR3 loop is CASSLSYNEQFF. CDR3 coding DNA: TGTGCCAGTAGCCTTTCCTACAATGAGCAGTTCTTC. The complete variable domain, with remaining parts taken from reference TRBV19 and TRBJ2-1, reads DGGITQSPKYLFRKEGQNVTLSCEQNLNHDAMYWYRQDPGQGLRLIYYSQIVNDFQKGDIAEGYSVSREKKESFPLTVTSAQKNPTAFYLCASSLSYNEQFFGPGTRLTVL.

This sequence joins TRBV7-2 and TRBJ1-2, with D maybe TRBD1 (5 bases). Germline V gene lookup returns CDR1 SGHTA and CDR2 FQGNSA. With 1 base removed from V and 6 bases from J, the gap between germline ends came to 15 bases. There are 15 residues in the CDR3. The CDR3 region has the DNA TGTGCCAGCAGCTTAGAGGCCAGGGAGGTTGATGGCTACACCTTC. Its translation is CASSLEAREVDGYTF.

This chain joins TRBV29-1 and TRBJ2-7; 9 nucleotides line up with TRBD1. Germline values: CDR1 SQVTM, CDR2 ANQGSEA. This CDR3 comprises 14 residues. Trimming removed 4 bases from V and 4 bases from J; junction bases left unmatched: 8. The CDR3 spells CSVAGGQGAYEQYF. CDR3 coding DNA: TGCAGCGTTGCAGGGGGACAGGGTGCTTACGAGCAGTACTTC.

V is TRBV4-3 and J is TRBJ2-3; tentatively, D is TRBD2 (5 bases). The CDR3 extends over 16 amino acids. Trimming removed 0 bases at V and 6 bases at J, with 16 bases between. Germline V lookup: CDR1 LGHNA, CDR2 YSLEER. As DNA, the CDR3 is TGCGCCAGCAGCCAAGATTTCCGGAGGATAGGGGATACGCAGTATTTT. Its translation is CASSQDFRRIGDTQYF.